These 30 T cell receptor beta chains came from one sample sequenced in a study of blood T cell repertoires in COVID-19. Clones were read by immunoSEQ multiplex PCR, and TCRdb kept only the in-frame ones, dropping some. The sample yields 97,000 or so clones, 82% seen once. Sequenced input: peripheral blood. These receptors were taken from a man older than 75 with acute or convalescent COVID-19.

The chain joins TRBV11-3 to TRBJ2-3; no clear D gene. Trimming pared 5 bases from V and 10 bases from J, leaving 10 bases between. The CDR3 is made up of 11 amino acids. CDR1 is SGHNT, CDR2 YENEEA, per germline. The CDR3 protein is CASSQEKAQYF. CDR3 coding DNA: TGTGCCAGCAGCCAAGAGAAAGCGCAGTATTTT.

The rearrangement uses TRBV7-9 and TRBJ2-7; D unclear. Trimming left V 4 bases short and J 3 bases short, with 7 bases between. The CDR3 covers 12 residues. The germline V gene encodes CDR1 SEHNR and CDR2 FQNEAQ (reference sequence). DNA for the CDR3: TGTGCCAGCAGCTCCCTTTTCTACGAGCAGTACTTC. Protein product: CASSSLFYEQYF.

Here the CDR3 reads CASTSNSGPQHF. The CDR3 DNA reads TGTGCCAGCACCTCCAATTCGGGGCCCCAGCATTTT. The rearrangement uses TRBV6-5 and TRBJ1-5; D call uncertain. Trimming removed 7 bases from V and 9 bases from J, with 13 bases in between. CDR1 is MNHEY, CDR2 SVGAGI, per germline. The CDR3 has 12 amino acids.

The chain recombines TRBV30 with TRBJ2-6; D gene ambiguous. The length of the CDR3 is 14 residues. V lost 2 bases and J lost 0, with 5 bases in between. Germline V gene sequence: CDR1 GTSNPN, CDR2 SVGIG (reference sequence). CDR3: CAWSYISGANVLTF. DNA of the CDR3: TGTGCCTGGAGTTACATCTCTGGGGCCAACGTCCTGACTTTC.

Here the CDR3 reads CASSVTGNTEAFF. CDR3 DNA sequence: TGTGCCAGCAGCGTCACAGGGAACACTGAAGCTTTCTTT. The rearrangement joins TRBV9 to TRBJ1-1, with a tentative D call TRBD1 (5 bases). This CDR3 contains 13 residues. Trimming removed 2 bases from V and 1 base from J, with 6 bases in between. CDR1 SGDLS and CDR2 YYNGEE come from the germline V gene.

The chain recombines TRBV19 with TRBJ1-5; 10 bases agree with TRBD1. The CDR3 runs to 15 residues. The V and J ends lost 7 bases and 4 bases, in that order; junction bases with no gene match: 7. Germline loops: CDR1 LNHDA, CDR2 SQIVND (reference sequence). CDR3 sequence (DNA): TGTGCCAGTACCCTCGACAGGGGGCCGAATCAGCCCCAGCATTTT. It specifies CASTLDRGPNQPQHF. Based on the CDR3 plus reference TRBV19 and TRBJ1-5, the full variable domain is DGGITQSPKYLFRKEGQNVTLSCEQNLNHDAMYWYRQDPGQGLRLIYYSQIVNDFQKGDIAEGYSVSREKKESFPLTVTSAQKNPTAFYLCASTLDRGPNQPQHFGDGTRLSIL.

The CDR3, as DNA: TGTGCCAGCAGATCGAGCGGGGGCTCCTACAATGAGCAGTTCTTC. Translating gives CASRSSGGSYNEQFF. This chain joins TRBV2 and TRBJ2-1; TRBD2 aligns across 8 bases. Per the germline V gene, CDR1 is SNHLY and CDR2 is FYNNEI. This CDR3 comprises 15 residues. Trimming cost V 6 bases and J 0 bases; bases outside gene matches: 4.

CDR3 region: CASSFDREGREKLFF. The DNA of the CDR3 is TGTGCCAGCAGTTTTGACAGGGAAGGACGGGAAAAACTGTTTTTT. The V and J genes are TRBV28 and TRBJ1-4; TRBD1 matches 7 bases. Trimming took 3 bases from V and 8 from J; bases not matched to a gene: 9. Looked up from germline, CDR1 is MDHEN and CDR2 is SYDVKM. The CDR3 is 15 residues long. Filled out from reference TRBV28 and TRBJ1-4, the complete variable domain reads DVKVTQSSRYLVKRTGEKVFLECVQDMDHENMFWYRQDPGLGLRLIYFSYDVKMKEKGDIPEGYSVSREKKERFSLILESASTNQTSMYLCASSFDREGREKLFFGSGTQLSVL.

This clone has only a few counts. The sample contains more than one DNA sequence encoding this CDR3. This chain uses TRBV30 with TRBJ1-5; D is uncertain. Germline assignment: CDR1 GTSNPN and CDR2 SVGIG (reference sequence). This CDR3 is built from 15 residues. V lost 2 bases, J lost 1 base, and 12 bases lay in between. CDR3 nucleotides: TGTGCCTGGAGTCCTGATAGAGGGAGCAATCAGCCCCAGCATTTT. The encoded protein is CAWSPDRGSNQPQHF.

This clone was recorded only once. J is TRBJ2-3 and V is TRBV5-1; a possible D gene is TRBD1 (5 bases). Germline V gene lookup returns CDR1 SGHRS and CDR2 YFSETQ. The CDR3 has 14 residues. Trimming shortened V by 0 bases and J by 0 bases, and 5 bases separated the two germline ends. The CDR3 DNA reads as TGCGCCAGCAGCTTGGGACAGAGCACAGATACGCAGTATTTT. Amino acid sequence: CASSLGQSTDTQYF.

The chain links TRBV5-1 to TRBJ2-3; 7 bases map to TRBD2. This CDR3 has 15 amino acids. Germline V gene lookup returns CDR1 SGHRS and CDR2 YFSETQ. Trimming removed 3 bases from V and 0 bases from J; junction bases left unmatched: 4. This CDR3 is CASSSSGESTDTQYF. In DNA, the CDR3 is TGCGCCAGCAGCTCCAGCGGGGAGAGCACAGATACGCAGTATTTT.

J is TRBJ1-1 and V is TRBV4-3; TRBD1 might be the D (6 bases). This CDR3 has 15 residues. Germline assignment: CDR1 LGHNA and CDR2 YSLEER. V lost 5 bases and J lost 7, with 20 bases in between. The CDR3 region is CASSFKLQGLGEAFF. The DNA of the CDR3 is TGCGCCAGCAGCTTTAAGTTACAGGGTTTAGGTGAAGCTTTCTTT.

This chain links TRBV6-6 with TRBJ1-4, with D maybe TRBD1 (5 bases). The germline V and J ends were trimmed by 0 bases and 17 bases, with 13 bases remaining between them. Per germline, CDR1 MNHNY and CDR2 SVGAGI (reference sequence). The CDR3 sequence is 12 residues long. The CDR3 coding sequence is TGTGCCAGCAGTTACTCGATACAGACAGTCTTTTTT. This encodes CASSYSIQTVFF.

The V and J genes are TRBV6-2 or TRBV6-3 and TRBJ1-1, with 10 bases lining up with TRBD1. The germline CDR1 and CDR2 sequences are MNHEY and SVGEGT. With 4 bases clipped from V and 1 base from J, the junction kept 9 bases outside the gene matches. CDR3 length equals 17 residues. For the CDR3, the DNA is TGTGCCAGCAGTTCTGTCCCGGGACAGGGGTCGAACACTGAAGCTTTCTTT. Translation: CASSSVPGQGSNTEAFF.

The chain uses TRBV4-2 and TRBJ2-3, with 12 bases that match TRBD2. V lost 1 base to trimming and J lost 6 bases; unmatched junction nucleotides: 11. Germline V gene data show CDR1 as LGHNA and CDR2 as YNFKEQ. There are 18 residues in the CDR3. The CDR3 loop reads CASSQGGPSGGGQDTQYF. The CDR3 nucleotides are TGTGCCAGCAGCCAAGGCGGACCTAGCGGGGGGGGTCAGGATACGCAGTATTTT.

This clone has more than one count but fewer than ten. V usage is TRBV10-3 and J usage is TRBJ1-4; a weak D match, TRBD1 (6 bases). V lost 0 bases, J lost 3 bases, and 8 bases lay in between. The germline V gene encodes CDR1 ENHRY and CDR2 SYGVKD. This CDR3 is 15 amino acids long. CDR3 amino acids: CAISESGGPNEKLFF. In DNA, the CDR3 is TGTGCCATCAGTGAGTCGGGGGGGCCTAATGAAAAACTGTTTTTT.

This chain joins TRBV27 and TRBJ2-3; 11 bases align to TRBD2. The CDR3 is 15 amino acids. Germline CDR1 reads MNHEY; CDR2 reads SMNVEV (reference sequence). V shed 8 bases and J 3 bases; nucleotides not matched to a gene: 7. CDR3 sequence reads: CASRTSGSLTDTQYF. Written as DNA, the CDR3 is TGTGCCAGCCGTACTAGCGGGAGTTTGACAGATACGCAGTATTTT.

This clone was observed a single time. V gene TRBV3-1 (or the pseudogene TRBV3-2) combines with J gene TRBJ2-2; the match to TRBD1 covers 7 bases. The germline V gene encodes CDR1 LGHDT and CDR2 YNNKEL (reference sequence). V trimming: 3 bases; J trimming: 7 bases; junction bases outside the gene matches: 8. This CDR3 is built from 15 residues. The CDR3, as DNA: TGTGCCAGCAGCCATACCGACAGGGTAGTCGGGGAGCTGTTTTTT. As protein: CASSHTDRVVGELFF.

This clone showed up just a few times. The chain is built from TRBV11-2 and TRBJ1-6; the D gene is possibly TRBD1 (5 bases). This CDR3 has 14 amino acids. Germline CDR1 and CDR2: SGHAT and FQNNGV. Trimming left V 4 bases short and J 10 bases short, with 14 bases between. CDR3 sequence reads: CASSWGDGVSPLHF. DNA of the CDR3: TGTGCCAGCAGCTGGGGGGACGGGGTATCACCCCTCCACTTT. Filled out from reference TRBV11-2 and TRBJ1-6, the complete variable domain reads EAGVAQSPRYKIIEKRQSVAFWCNPISGHATLYWYQQILGQGPKLLIQFQNNGVVDDSQLPKDRFSAERLKGVDSTLKIQPAKLEDSAVYLCASSWGDGVSPLHFGNGTRLTVT.

This chain connects TRBV20-1 to TRBJ2-1; no reliable D call. This CDR3 spans 13 amino acids. Deletions cut 3 bases from V and 7 bases from J, with 13 bases between. CDR1 is DFQATT, CDR2 SNEGSKA, per germline (reference sequence). CDR3 coding DNA: TGCAGTGCTAGTCCCACCGCGTGGAATGAGCAGTTCTTC. The encoded protein is CSASPTAWNEQFF.

The rearrangement uses TRBV7-9 and TRBJ2-2, with a tentative D call TRBD1 (5 bases). Germline V CDR1 and CDR2: SEHNR, FQNEAQ (reference sequence). V was trimmed by 4 bases and J by 5 bases, leaving 17 bases between them. The CDR3 totals 16 residues. As DNA, the CDR3 is TGTGCCAGCAGCTCTCTGACCCCCAGGGAAACCGGGGAGCTGTTTTTT. Translating gives CASSSLTPRETGELFF.

The J gene is TRBJ1-4, the V gene TRBV5-4; D is undetermined. V was trimmed by 5 bases and J by 6 bases, leaving 14 bases between them. Per germline, CDR1 SGHNT and CDR2 YYREEE (reference sequence). The CDR3 is 14 residues long. The CDR3 nucleotides are TGTGCCAGCAGTCCTAGTCCCAGTGATGAAAAACTGTTTTTT. It translates to CASSPSPSDEKLFF.

The CDR3 loop reads CSVTKTGKVGETQYF. CDR3 nucleotides: TGCAGCGTTACTAAGACAGGGAAAGTGGGAGAGACCCAGTACTTC. The J gene is TRBJ2-5, the V gene TRBV29-1, with TRBD1 matching 7 bases. V lost 5 bases, J lost 4 bases, and 13 bases stayed unmatched. Germline CDR1 is SQVTM and CDR2 is ANQGSEA. This CDR3 contains 15 residues.

The sample holds one count of this clone. The J gene is TRBJ1-2, the V gene TRBV2; 10 positions match TRBD1. Germline lookup yields CDR1 SNHLY and CDR2 FYNNEI. The CDR3 sequence is 15 residues long. Germline trimming cut 6 bases from V and 0 bases from J; bases unmatched to any gene: 4. The CDR3 region has the DNA TGTGCCAGCAGGACAGGGGGCCTTCCTAACTATGGCTACACCTTC. Translating gives CASRTGGLPNYGYTF.

The CDR3 DNA reads TGTGCCAGCAGTTTATCAGGACAGGTCCCCAATTCACCCCTCCACTTT. Its protein is CASSLSGQVPNSPLHF. This chain joins TRBV27 and TRBJ1-6; TRBD1 matches at 7 bases. Germline assignment: CDR1 MNHEY and CDR2 SMNVEV (reference sequence). The ends lost 0 bases at V and 7 bases at J; junction bases unmatched: 6. CDR3 size: 16 residues.

The rearrangement uses TRBV7-2 and TRBJ1-4; D is undetermined. The V end was cut by 1 base, the J end by 7 bases, with 13 bases between. Per the germline V gene, CDR1 is SGHTA and CDR2 is FQGNSA. The CDR3 extends over 15 amino acids. CDR3 protein: CASSLVGVTGEKLFF. For the CDR3, the DNA is TGTGCCAGCAGCTTAGTCGGGGTGACTGGTGAAAAACTGTTTTTT. Variable domain in full (rest from reference TRBV7-2 and TRBJ1-4): GAGVSQSPSNKVTEKGKDVELRCDPISGHTALYWYRQSLGQGLEFLIYFQGNSAPDKSGLPSDRFSAERTGGSVSTLTIQRTQQEDSAVYLCASSLVGVTGEKLFFGSGTQLSVL.

CDR3 loop: CAWSALSGNQPQHF. CDR3 coding DNA: TGTGCCTGGAGTGCTTTATCGGGCAATCAGCCCCAGCATTTT. The rearrangement uses TRBV30 and TRBJ1-5; D remains unclear. The germline V gene encodes CDR1 GTSNPN and CDR2 SVGIG (reference sequence). The CDR3 is made up of 14 amino acids. Deletions cut 1 base from V and 2 bases from J, with 9 bases between.

This rearrangement joins TRBV19 to TRBJ2-5; D perhaps matches TRBD2 (5 bases). The V end was cut by 4 bases, the J end by 2 bases, with 8 bases between. CDR1 LNHDA and CDR2 SQIVND come from the germline V gene (reference sequence). This CDR3 comprises 13 residues. CDR3 sequence: CASSTRGQETQYF. In DNA, the CDR3 is TGTGCCAGTAGTACCCGGGGTCAAGAGACCCAGTACTTC.

CDR3 in amino acids: CASSQETGGLTDTQYF. In DNA, the CDR3 is TGCGCCAGCAGCCAAGAAACGGGGGGTCTCACAGATACGCAGTATTTT. The chain uses TRBV4-1 and TRBJ2-3; TRBD2 aligns across 7 bases. Germline CDR1 MGHRA, CDR2 YSYEKL. The CDR3 runs 16 residues. V lost 0 bases to trimming and J lost 2 bases; unmatched junction nucleotides: 5.

V and J are TRBV2 and TRBJ2-3; a weak D match, TRBD2 (5 bases). The CDR3 has 15 residues. Trimming removed 3 bases at V and 1 base at J, with 11 bases between. The germline CDR1 and CDR2 sequences are SNHLY and FYNNEI. CDR3 coding DNA: TGTGCCAGCAGTGATCGAGGGCCCCGCACAGATACGCAGTATTTT. Its translation: CASSDRGPRTDTQYF.